The next 29 T cell receptor beta chains were all read from a single sample in a study of response to subunit inactivated influenza vaccine. One entry per CDR3 protein results from TCRdb running MiXCR on the RT-PCR reads. The sample records hundreds of thousands of distinct CDR3 sequences, 15% to 18% being singletons. Sample: PBMCs from blood, taken 11 to 12 days after vaccination. These TCRs come from a man in his fifties who received an inactivated influenza vaccine.

At least ten counts were recorded for this clonotype. The rearrangement uses TRBV18 and TRBJ2-1; D unclear. The CDR3 extends over 15 amino acids. Trimming took 0 bases from V and 5 from J, leaving 11 bases between them. Germline V gives CDR1 KGHSH, CDR2 LQKENI. The DNA of the CDR3 is TGTGCCAGCTCACCACCAGGCTATGGAGACAATGAGCAGTTCTTC. The encoded protein is CASSPPGYGDNEQFF.

J is TRBJ2-1 and V is TRBV4-3, with D unresolved. Germline-derived CDR1 and CDR2 are LGHNA and YSLEER. Deletions cut 0 bases from V and 6 bases from J, with 12 bases between. The CDR3 spans 15 residues. In DNA form, the CDR3 reads TGCGCCAGCAGCCAAGAATCGTCCGTAAGCAATGAGCAGTTCTTC. This gives the protein CASSQESSVSNEQFF.

The chain links TRBV7-9 to TRBJ2-1; perhaps TRBD2 as D (5 bases). From germline, CDR1 is SEHNR and CDR2 FQNEAQ (reference sequence). V lost 0 bases and J lost 9, with 9 bases in between. The CDR3 extends over 13 amino acids. CDR3 residues: CASSLAEGFEQFF. The CDR3 DNA follows: TGTGCCAGCAGCTTAGCAGAGGGATTTGAGCAGTTCTTC.

This clonotype came up a few times. The chain joins TRBV11-2 to TRBJ2-1, with 10 bases that match TRBD1. Per germline, CDR1 SGHAT and CDR2 FQNNGV. The J segment lost 9 bases and the V segment lost 2 bases, leaving 7 bases of the junction unmatched. This CDR3 has 15 residues. CDR3 sequence (DNA): TGTGCCAGCAGCTTAAGGACAGGGGGTTCCGGTGAGCAGTTCTTC. Its protein product is CASSLRTGGSGEQFF.

This clonotype occurred a few times. The chain carries TRBV6-1 and TRBJ2-3, with TRBD2 matching 9 bases. Germline values: CDR1 MNHNS, CDR2 SASEGT. The CDR3 has 16 residues. V trimming: 3 bases; J trimming: 6 bases; junction bases outside the gene matches: 10. In nucleotides, the CDR3 is TGTGCCAGCAGTGACAGCTCGTTAGCGGGAGTGGATACGCAGTATTTT. It encodes CASSDSSLAGVDTQYF.

V gene TRBV7-8 combines with J gene TRBJ2-3, with 10 bases matching TRBD2. The CDR3 spans 18 residues. Germline V gene data show CDR1 as SGHVS and CDR2 as FQNEAQ. Trimming took 2 bases from V and 2 from J; bases not matched to a gene: 10. This CDR3 reads CASSLLASGLAITDTQYF. In nucleotides, the CDR3 is TGTGCCAGCAGCTTATTGGCCTCGGGACTAGCGATCACAGATACGCAGTATTTT.

The V and J genes are TRBV28 and TRBJ2-1; weak D call: TRBD2 (6 bases). This CDR3 is built from 14 residues. The ends were cut back, 7 bases at V and 9 bases at J, with 19 bases in the middle. Per germline, CDR1 MDHEN and CDR2 SYDVKM. CDR3 nucleotide sequence: TGTGCCAGCACCGGCGGGGCTAGTCGGAGTGAGCAGTTCTTC. Its translation is CASTGGASRSEQFF. Combining the CDR3 with reference TRBV28 and TRBJ2-1 gives the whole variable domain DVKVTQSSRYLVKRTGEKVFLECVQDMDHENMFWYRQDPGLGLRLIYFSYDVKMKEKGDIPEGYSVSREKKERFSLILESASTNQTSMYLCASTGGASRSEQFFGPGTRLTVL.

The chain uses TRBV11-2 and TRBJ2-3; 9 bases agree with TRBD1. With V trimmed by 3 bases and J by 4 bases, 5 bases remained unmatched. The length of the CDR3 is 15 residues. CDR1 is SGHAT and CDR2 is FQNNGV in the germline V gene. CDR3 bases: TGTGCCAGCAGCTTCGGGGACAGGGAGCCAGATACGCAGTATTTT. As protein: CASSFGDREPDTQYF.

This clonotype was observed a few times. This chain connects TRBV7-2 to TRBJ2-7; D is undetermined. V lost 1 base to trimming and J lost 2 bases, with 12 bases between them. The CDR3 totals 15 residues. CDR1 SGHTA and CDR2 FQGNSA come from the germline V gene. CDR3 protein: CASSLEAGPTYEQYF. In nucleotides, the CDR3 is TGTGCCAGCAGCTTAGAGGCAGGACCAACCTACGAGCAGTACTTC.

This clonotype was seen more than once but under ten times. This rearrangement joins TRBV2 to TRBJ1-1, with D unclear. Trimming removed 5 bases at V and 4 bases at J, with 11 bases between. Per germline, CDR1 SNHLY and CDR2 FYNNEI. This CDR3 is 13 amino acids long. CDR3 sequence reads: CASSRMRSTEAFF. In DNA, the CDR3 is TGTGCCAGCAGTCGTATGAGGAGCACTGAAGCTTTCTTT.

CDR3 residues: CASSLLAGGPNEQYF. In nucleotides, the CDR3 is TGTGCCAGCAGCCTACTAGCGGGAGGGCCTAACGAGCAGTACTTC. The V and J genes are TRBV12-3 or TRBV12-4 and TRBJ2-7; 13 positions match TRBD2. This CDR3 spans 15 amino acids. V dropped 6 bases and J dropped 5; count of bases not matched to a gene: 7.

V is TRBV4-3 and J is TRBJ1-5; D unresolved. Per the germline V gene, CDR1 is LGHNA and CDR2 is YSLEER. Trimming took 3 bases from V and 2 from J, leaving 11 bases between them. This CDR3 has 15 residues. The DNA of the CDR3 is TGCGCCAGCAGCCACAACAAGGTCCGCAATCAGCCCCAGCATTTT. Translated, it gives CASSHNKVRNQPQHF.

The chain employs TRBV2 and TRBJ2-3; 13 bases match TRBD2. CDR3 length: 14 amino acids. Per germline, CDR1 SNHLY and CDR2 FYNNEI. The ends lost 10 bases at V and 6 bases at J; junction bases unmatched: 7. The CDR3 DNA reads TGTGCCACCGGGACTAGCGGGGCGAGGGATACGCAGTATTTT. This encodes CATGTSGARDTQYF.

About this clonotype itself: Germline and junction disagree at one end, which may indicate a read error. The chain links TRBV3-1 to TRBJ1-3; D not resolved. Germline CDR1 reads LGHDT; CDR2 reads YNNKEL (reference sequence). This CDR3 spans 13 amino acids. CDR3 DNA sequence: TGTGCCAGCAGCCAGGAGATTGGAAGCACCATATATTTT. Translated, it gives CASSQEIGSTIYF.

The V gene is TRBV4-2, the J gene TRBJ2-1, with D perhaps TRBD2 (5 bases). V lost 2 bases and J lost 1, with 12 bases in between. The CDR3 contains 16 residues. Germline loops: CDR1 LGHNA, CDR2 YNFKEQ. CDR3 coding DNA: TGTGCCAGCAGCCAAAGAACTAGTGATTCCTACAATGAGCAGTTCTTC. Its protein is CASSQRTSDSYNEQFF.

This clonotype was observed a few times. The V and J genes are TRBV12-3 or TRBV12-4 and TRBJ2-2, with D possibly TRBD1 on 6 matching bases. V was pared by 5 bases and J by 6 bases, with 22 bases between. The CDR3 spans 17 residues. CDR3 DNA sequence: TGTGCCAGCAGTCCCTTGGCAGGGGCGTCGAAAGCCGGGGAGCTGTTTTTT. Protein product: CASSPLAGASKAGELFF.

This clonotype appeared a few times. The chain employs TRBV6-2 or TRBV6-3 and TRBJ1-1, with TRBD1 identical over 10 bases. Germline CDR1 is MNHEY and CDR2 is SVGEGT. The CDR3 covers 14 residues. Trimming removed 7 bases from V and 2 bases from J; junction bases left unmatched: 4. The DNA of the CDR3 is TGTGCCAGCATACGACAGGGGGCAAACACTGAAGCTTTCTTT. It yields the protein CASIRQGANTEAFF.

This rearrangement joins TRBV29-1 to TRBJ2-3; TRBD2 is a possible D gene (6 bases). Germline V gives CDR1 SQVTM, CDR2 ANQGSEA. The CDR3 runs to 15 residues. Trimming removed 7 bases from V and 4 bases from J, with 21 bases in between. In DNA, the CDR3 is TGCAGCGCTCTCCCCGGGACTCGGCCCCCAGATACGCAGTATTTT. Translating gives CSALPGTRPPDTQYF.

This chain joins TRBV20-1 and TRBJ2-1; a weak D match, TRBD2 (5 bases). V was clipped by 1 base and J by 0 bases, with 10 bases between them. This CDR3 is built from 15 residues. Germline assignment: CDR1 DFQATT and CDR2 SNEGSKA (reference sequence). The CDR3 loop is CSARGGASSYNEQFF. In DNA, the CDR3 is TGCAGTGCTAGAGGGGGAGCGTCCTCCTACAATGAGCAGTTCTTC.

This clonotype has only a few counts. The genes are TRBV15 and TRBJ2-1; a possible D gene is TRBD1 (5 bases). The CDR3 covers 16 residues. Trimming shortened V by 0 bases and J by 8 bases, and 17 bases separated the two germline ends. Germline V gene data show CDR1 as LNHNV and CDR2 as YYDKDF (reference sequence). The DNA for the CDR3 is TGTGCCACCAGCAGAGACCAGGGTGTTCTTGTCTATGAGCAGTTCTTC. It translates to CATSRDQGVLVYEQFF.

This clonotype was seen a handful of times. J is TRBJ2-7 and V is TRBV5-5; 9 positions match TRBD2. V lost 2 bases and J lost 2; bases outside the gene matches: 5. CDR1 and CDR2 (germline): SGHKS, YYEKEE (reference sequence). The CDR3 is made up of 15 amino acids. The CDR3 loop is CASSFLAGVTYEQYF. CDR3 coding DNA: TGTGCCAGCAGCTTCTTAGCGGGAGTCACCTACGAGCAGTACTTC.

The chain is built from TRBV6-1 and TRBJ1-5; 9 bases are shared with TRBD1. The CDR3 consists of 15 residues. The junction had 7 bases not matched to a gene; V was cut back by 7 bases and J by 3 bases. Germline loops: CDR1 MNHNS, CDR2 SASEGT. CDR3 sequence (DNA): TGTGCCAGCAACCCCGGGACAGGGAACAATCAGCCCCAGCATTTT. It specifies CASNPGTGNNQPQHF.

This sequence joins TRBV5-8 and TRBJ2-5, with 12 bases matching TRBD1. The germline CDR1 and CDR2 sequences are SGHTS and YDEGEE. Trimming at V came to 2 bases and at J to 4 bases, leaving 6 bases not matched to a gene. This CDR3 spans 16 amino acids. The DNA of the CDR3 is TGTGCCAGCAGCTTTACCGGGACAGGGGGCGTAGAGACCCAGTACTTC. Protein: CASSFTGTGGVETQYF. Filled out from reference TRBV5-8 and TRBJ2-5, the complete variable domain reads EAGVTQSPTHLIKTRGQQATLRCSPISGHTSVYWYQQALGLGLQFLLWYDEGEERNRGNFPPRFSGRQFPNYSSELNVNALELEDSALYLCASSFTGTGGVETQYFGPGTRLLVL.

This clonotype was seen at least ten times. The chain recombines TRBV12-3 or TRBV12-4 with TRBJ1-2; D is uncertain. This CDR3 region has 14 residues. Trimming removed 4 bases at V and 4 bases at J, with 13 bases between. The CDR3 region has the DNA TGTGCCAGCAGTTCCCTATTAGCTGGCTATGGCTACACCTTC. This codes for CASSSLLAGYGYTF.

The chain links TRBV6-6 to TRBJ2-3, with D perhaps TRBD2 (6 bases). V lost 11 bases and J 6 bases, leaving 15 bases between the germline ends. The CDR3 length is 12 residues. In germline, CDR1 is MNHNY, CDR2 SVGAGI (reference sequence). The CDR3, as DNA: TGTGCCGCCACAACCCGGGAGGATACGCAGTATTTT. Translation gives CAATTREDTQYF.

This clonotype was seen repeatedly, ten times or more. The chain recombines TRBV28 with TRBJ1-1; 10 nucleotides match TRBD1. Germline V gives CDR1 MDHEN, CDR2 SYDVKM. J was trimmed by 3 bases and V by 2 bases; bases with no gene match: 15. The CDR3 is made up of 19 amino acids. As DNA, the CDR3 is TGTGCCAGCAGTTTAAAGGGACAGGGGCTTAGAAGGGAGGACACTGAAGCTTTCTTT. This sequence encodes CASSLKGQGLRREDTEAFF.

The V and J genes are TRBV6-5 and TRBJ2-7; the match to TRBD1 covers 8 bases. The CDR3 is 16 residues long. Germline CDR1 reads MNHEY; CDR2 reads SVGAGI. The ends lost 0 bases at V and 1 base at J; junction bases unmatched: 5. In DNA form, the CDR3 reads TGTGCCAGCAGTTACTCCCAGGGGGCCTCATCCTACGAGCAGTACTTC. Translation: CASSYSQGASSYEQYF.

The DNA for the CDR3 is TGTGCCACCGGACAGGGTGAAAATCAGCCCCAGCATTTT. Protein sequence: CATGQGENQPQHF. The chain has TRBV7-9 and TRBJ1-5; 8 positions agree with TRBD1. The CDR3 spans 13 residues. V lost 10 bases to trimming and J lost 4 bases; unmatched junction nucleotides: 6. Per the germline V gene, CDR1 is SEHNR and CDR2 is FQNEAQ (reference sequence).

The chain links TRBV10-3 to TRBJ2-4, with 11 positions matching TRBD2. The CDR3 is 14 amino acids. V lost 10 bases and J lost 1; bases outside the gene matches: 3. The V gene's germline CDR1 is ENHRY and CDR2 SYGVKD. The CDR3 coding sequence is TGTGCCACCCGGACTAGCGGGGCCAAAAACATTCAGTACTTC. Translation: CATRTSGAKNIQYF.